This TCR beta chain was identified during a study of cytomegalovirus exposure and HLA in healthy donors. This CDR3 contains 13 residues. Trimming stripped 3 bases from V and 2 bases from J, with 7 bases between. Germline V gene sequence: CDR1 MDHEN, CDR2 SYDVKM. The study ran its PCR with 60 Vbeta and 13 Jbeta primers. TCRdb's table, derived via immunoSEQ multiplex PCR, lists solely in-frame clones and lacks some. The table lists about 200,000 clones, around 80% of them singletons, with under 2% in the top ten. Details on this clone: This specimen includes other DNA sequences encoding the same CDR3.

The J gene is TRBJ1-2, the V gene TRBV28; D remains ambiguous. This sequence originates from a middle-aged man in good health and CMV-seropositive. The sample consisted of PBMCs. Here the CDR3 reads CASSFGGNYGYTF. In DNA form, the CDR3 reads TGTGCCAGCAGTTTCGGCGGGAACTATGGCTACACCTTC.